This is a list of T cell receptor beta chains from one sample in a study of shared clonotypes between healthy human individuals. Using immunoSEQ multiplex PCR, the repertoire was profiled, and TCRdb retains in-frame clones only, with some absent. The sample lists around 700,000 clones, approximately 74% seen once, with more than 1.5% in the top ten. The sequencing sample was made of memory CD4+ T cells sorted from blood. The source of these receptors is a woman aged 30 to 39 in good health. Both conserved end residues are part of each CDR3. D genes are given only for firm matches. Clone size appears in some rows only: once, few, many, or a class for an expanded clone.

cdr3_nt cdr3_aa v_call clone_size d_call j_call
TGCGCCAGCAGCGAGGGACAGGGCGGCAATCAGCCCCAGCATTTT CASSEGQGGNQPQHF TRBV5-1 once TRBD1 TRBJ1-5
TGTGCCTGGAGTGTAGCGGGAGGGCCGGTTGAGCAGTTCTTC CAWSVAGGPVEQFF TRBV30 NA TRBD2 TRBJ2-1
TGTGCCAGCAGTTGGGCTAGCGGGACGGGCACAGATACGCAGTATTTT CASSWASGTGTDTQYF TRBV27 few TRBD2 TRBJ2-3
TGTGCCAGCAGCTTAATTACTAGCTCTAACACCGGGGAGCTGTTTTTT CASSLITSSNTGELFF TRBV7-9 NA NA TRBJ2-2
TGCGCCAGCAGCCAAGAGTCTTTAGCGGGAGGGAGGCATACGCAGTATTTT CASSQESLAGGRHTQYF TRBV4-1 NA TRBD2 TRBJ2-3
TGTGCCAGCAGCCCCACTAGCGAAAGCACAGATACGCAGTATTTT CASSPTSESTDTQYF TRBV7-9 NA TRBD2 TRBJ2-3
TGTGCCAGCTGGCTTTTCGGAGGCGGCAATCAGCCCCAGCATTTT CASWLFGGGNQPQHF TRBV6-1 NA NA TRBJ1-5
TGTGCCAGTAGTACGGGCGGGGCCTCGGGCTATGGCTACACCTTC CASSTGGASGYGYTF TRBV19 NA NA TRBJ1-2
TGTGCCAGCAGTGCGTACAGGGATCCCAAAAACATTCAGTACTTC CASSAYRDPKNIQYF TRBV27 NA NA TRBJ2-4
TGTGCCAGCAGTTTTCGGTGGGGGGCGAGGCTGTATGGTGCCTACGAGCAGTACTTC CASSFRWGARLYGAYEQYF TRBV28 once NA TRBJ2-7
TGTGCCACCAGTCAGGGGGCTGGGGCCAACGTCCTGACTTTC CATSQGAGANVLTF TRBV15 NA TRBD1 TRBJ2-6
TGTGCCAGCAGTGACTCCGGGGGGGCCGGGGCCAACGTCCTGACTTTC CASSDSGGAGANVLTF TRBV6-4 NA TRBD2 TRBJ2-6
TGTGCCAGCAGCAAAGTGGTCTCTGGGACCTACGAAAAACTGTTTTTT CASSKVVSGTYEKLFF TRBV21-1 NA NA TRBJ1-4
TGTGCCATCAGTGAGTCTGACAGTCAGCCCCAGCATTTT CAISESDSQPQHF TRBV10-3 NA NA TRBJ1-5
TGTGCCAGCAGTGATCGTAGCGGCAACAATGAGCAGTTCTTC CASSDRSGNNEQFF TRBV6-1 NA NA TRBJ2-1
TGTGCCAGCAACAGGGGGATGGCTAGCAGCTACAATGAGCAGTTCTTC CASNRGMASSYNEQFF TRBV2 NA TRBD1 TRBJ2-1
TGTGCCAGCAGTTTACCGTGGGGAAACACTGAAGCTTTCTTT CASSLPWGNTEAFF TRBV28 NA NA TRBJ1-1
TGTGCCACCAGCAGAGGTGGTTTAGCGGGAGCAGAGACCCAGTACTTC CATSRGGLAGAETQYF TRBV15 once TRBD2 TRBJ2-5
TGTGCCAGCAGCTTGGGGGGAAGGACCAACTATGGCTACACCTTC CASSLGGRTNYGYTF TRBV5-4 NA NA TRBJ1-2
TGCAGCGTCCCTCCTTGGCGAGCATTAGGGAATACGCAGTATTTT CSVPPWRALGNTQYF TRBV29-1 NA NA TRBJ2-3
TGTGCCAGCAGTGAGAAAGGTGCGTTCTACGAGCAGTACTTC CASSEKGAFYEQYF TRBV6-5 many NA TRBJ2-7
TGTGCCAGCAGCTTCAGTGAGGGGAGCTATGGCTACACCTTC CASSFSEGSYGYTF TRBV5-5 NA NA TRBJ1-2
TGTGCCAGCAGCTTTAGACACAGGGGACCGAACACCGGGGAGCTGTTTTTT CASSFRHRGPNTGELFF TRBV11-2 NA TRBD1 TRBJ2-2
TGTGCCAGCAGGCCGGACATACCCCCCTACGAGCAGTACTTC CASRPDIPPYEQYF TRBV28 NA NA TRBJ2-7
TGTGCCAGCAGCCGACGACAGTCATCAGATGTAGAGACCCAGTACTTC CASSRRQSSDVETQYF TRBV14 NA NA TRBJ2-5
TGTGCCAGTTACCCCCGGGGGCCCCGCAATCAGCCCCAGCATTTT CASYPRGPRNQPQHF TRBV28 NA NA TRBJ1-5
TGTGCCAGCAGCTTATGGTACGGGACGGACTACGAGCAGTACTTC CASSLWYGTDYEQYF TRBV7-8 NA NA TRBJ2-7
TGTGCCAGCAGAGGCAGCCGGTACAATGAGCAGTTCTTC CASRGSRYNEQFF TRBV6-5 NA NA TRBJ2-1
TGCAGTGCTACCAGACAGAACGAGCAGTACTTC CSATRQNEQYF TRBV20-1 NA NA TRBJ2-7
TGCAGCGGAACCCGACAGGGTTTGAGAGATACGCAGTATTTT CSGTRQGLRDTQYF TRBV29-1 NA TRBD1 TRBJ2-3
TGTGCCAGCAGTTCAGGGGGAGTAAACACCGGGGAGCTGTTTTTT CASSSGGVNTGELFF TRBV28 NA TRBD1 TRBJ2-2
TGTGCCAGCAGCTTTCACAGGGGAAACACCGGGGAGCTGTTTTTT CASSFHRGNTGELFF TRBV21-1 few NA TRBJ2-2
TGTGCCAGCAGCTTAAGGCTAGTCGAGAACACCGGGGAGCTGTTTTTT CASSLRLVENTGELFF TRBV7-7 NA NA TRBJ2-2
TGCGCCAGCAGCTCGTATCGGGGGGAAGTGAACTTC CASSSYRGEVNF TRBV4-1 NA TRBD2 TRBJ2-4
TGCGCCAGCAGCTTGGCCCGAGCTATCCGAGCGGGAGGGCAAAACACCGGGGAGCTGTTTTTT CASSLARAIRAGGQNTGELFF TRBV5-1 NA TRBD2 TRBJ2-2
TGTGCCAGTGTTGGGTGGGATGAGCAGTTCTTC CASVGWDEQFF TRBV28 NA NA TRBJ2-1
TGTGCCAGCAGTGAGCCGAGACTAGGTTTATTCTATGAGCAGTTCTTC CASSEPRLGLFYEQFF TRBV2 NA NA TRBJ2-1
TGTGCCAGCAATTCCCCAGGGCGAGGGAACACCGGGGAGCTGTTTTTT CASNSPGRGNTGELFF TRBV7-2 NA NA TRBJ2-2
TGTGCCAGCAGCCTGTCGACAGGGGCAGGGGAAAAACTGTTTTTT CASSLSTGAGEKLFF TRBV7-9 NA TRBD1 TRBJ1-4
TGTGCCAGTAGTGTACAGGGCTACTCTGGAAACACCATATATTTT CASSVQGYSGNTIYF TRBV19 many NA TRBJ1-3
TGTGCCAGCGGAAACAGGGTAAACTACGAGCAGTACTTC CASGNRVNYEQYF TRBV6-1 NA NA TRBJ2-7
TGTGCCAGCAGCTTAGCGGGCCCGAGCTCCTACAATGAGCAGTTCTTC CASSLAGPSSYNEQFF TRBV11-3 few NA TRBJ2-1
TGCGCCAGCAGCAATGGGGGGGATGAAAAACTGTTTTTT CASSNGGDEKLFF TRBV5-1 NA NA TRBJ1-4
TGTGCCAGTACCGGACAGTCTTTTGCTGGAAACACCATATATTTT CASTGQSFAGNTIYF TRBV19 NA NA TRBJ1-3
TGTGCCAGCAGTGAGTCGGACACCTACGAGCAGTACTTC CASSESDTYEQYF TRBV6-4 once NA TRBJ2-7
TGTGCCGGCAGCGTAGATCGACACCTCTCTGGGGCCAACGTCCTGACTTTC CAGSVDRHLSGANVLTF TRBV9 NA NA TRBJ2-6
TGCAGCGTCGGGCGACTCCTCACAGATACGCAGTATTTT CSVGRLLTDTQYF TRBV29-1 NA NA TRBJ2-3
TGTGCCAGCACCACAAACCCCCAGGGCCCCTACGAGCAGTACTTC CASTTNPQGPYEQYF TRBV27 NA NA TRBJ2-7
TGTGCCAGCAGTTACGCTGACGGCGGAGACTATGGCTACACCTTC CASSYADGGDYGYTF TRBV6-6 once NA TRBJ1-2
TGCGCCAGCAGCCGGACAGGGAGTGGCTACACCTTC CASSRTGSGYTF TRBV5-1 NA TRBD1 TRBJ1-2
TGTGCCAGCAGTTCCCAGGGCTGGCTCGGTGGCTACACCTTC CASSSQGWLGGYTF TRBV28 NA NA TRBJ1-2
TGTGCCAGCAGTCTAGCGGGAGCAGCCAAAAACATTCAGTACTTC CASSLAGAAKNIQYF TRBV28 NA TRBD2 TRBJ2-4
TGTGCCAGCAGCTCCGGGAACCTCTACGAGCAGTACTTC CASSSGNLYEQYF TRBV28 once NA TRBJ2-7
TGCGCCAGCAGCTTCCAGCGGGAGGGCCTGGGGGAGCTGTTTTTT CASSFQREGLGELFF TRBV5-1 NA TRBD2 TRBJ2-2
TGTGCCAGCAGGTCGCAAGGTCGCACCGGGGAGCTGTTTTTT CASRSQGRTGELFF TRBV2 NA NA TRBJ2-2
TGTGCCAGCCGCGGACTAGCGCTAAACACCGGGGAGCTGTTTTTT CASRGLALNTGELFF TRBV2 few TRBD2 TRBJ2-2